This is a list of T cell receptor beta chains from one sample in a study of metastatic and nonmetastatic thyroid tumors. TCRdb re-processed the PCR reads through MiXCR. The sample consists of roughly 20,000 clones, roughly 27% of them appearing once. The sequenced sample consisted of tumor tissue. The source is a male donor with papillary thyroid cancer or a benign thyroid nodule (not recorded which). Some clones in this sample may be carry-over from other donors' samples. Each CDR3 is given with its conserved first and last residue. Fields, in order: J gene, CDR3 length, V gene, clone size, D gene, CDR3 protein, CDR3 DNA. The D gene is left open where the match is weak. Not every row has a clone size; where given, it reads once, few, many or a size class.

>TRBJ2-3|16|TRBV5-1|-|TRBD1
CAISHPTGGGTYTQYF
TGCGCCATCAGCCATCCGACAGGGGGCGGTACATATACGCAGTATTTT
>TRBJ2-7|16|TRBV6-1|few|-
CASSPVGGTGSYEQYF
TGTGCCAGCAGCCCAGTGGGGGGCACCGGATCCTACGAGCAGTACTTC
>TRBJ1-6|14|TRBV20-1|many|-
CSARVQGQGSPLHF
TGCAGTGCTAGAGTCCAGGGCCAAGGCTCACCCCTCCACTTT
>TRBJ1-1|16|TRBV12-3/TRBV12-4|few|TRBD1
CASSSNPTGEDTEAFF
TGTGCCAGCAGTTCGAATCCGACAGGGGAAGACACTGAAGCTTTCTTT
>TRBJ2-3|16|TRBV6-6|medium-sized|TRBD1
CASSYSTGGGADTQYF
TGTGCCAGCAGTTACTCGACAGGGGGCGGCGCAGATACGCAGTATTTT
>TRBJ1-5|16|TRBV27|few|-
CASSLLGGVGNQPQHF
TGTGCCAGCAGTCTTCTCGGCGGGGTGGGCAATCAGCCCCAGCATTTT
>TRBJ1-3|13|TRBV6-1|medium-sized|-
CASRDLSGNTIYF
TGTGCCAGCCGCGACCTCTCTGGAAACACCATATATTTT
>TRBJ2-6|15|TRBV4-1|many|-
CASSQDPSGANVLTF
TGCGCCAGCAGCCAAGATCCCTCTGGGGCCAACGTCCTGACTTTC
>TRBJ2-1|12|TRBV19|few|TRBD2
CASSMTSHEQFF
TGTGCCAGTAGTATGACTAGCCATGAGCAGTTCTTC
>TRBJ1-6|15|TRBV4-1|few|-
CASSQELGGNSPLHF
TGCGCCAGCAGCCAAGAATTGGGGGGAAATTCACCCCTCCACTTT
>TRBJ1-6|14|TRBV7-2|-|TRBD1
CASSLTGGGSPLHF
TGTGCCAGCAGCCTCACAGGGGGTGGTTCACCCCTCCACTTT
>TRBJ2-7|13|TRBV2|-|-
CASSESPRGEQYF
TGTGCCAGCAGTGAAAGCCCGAGGGGCGAGCAGTACTTC
>TRBJ1-3|13|TRBV20-1|-|-
CSAREGAGNTIYF
TGCAGTGCTAGAGAGGGGGCCGGAAACACCATATATTTT
>TRBJ1-1|14|TRBV6-5|few|-
CASSFVQGPTEAFF
TGTGCCAGCAGTTTTGTACAGGGACCCACTGAAGCTTTCTTT
>TRBJ1-2|13|TRBV19|-|-
CASRGRINYGYTF
TGTGCCAGCCGGGGAAGAATTAACTATGGCTACACCTTC
>TRBJ1-1|13|TRBV7-3|-|-
CASAPGGNTEAFF
TGTGCCAGCGCCCCCGGGGGAAACACTGAAGCTTTCTTT
>TRBJ2-3|13|TRBV29-1|many|TRBD2
CSGRLAGLDTQYF
TGCAGCGGGAGACTAGCGGGGTTAGATACGCAGTATTTT
>TRBJ1-5|17|TRBV6-1|few|TRBD1
CASSPGQGLYSNQPQHF
TGTGCCAGCAGTCCGGGACAGGGGTTATATAGCAATCAGCCCCAGCATTTT
>TRBJ1-1|14|TRBV28|-|-
CASTPRTSNTEAFF
TGTGCCAGCACCCCCCGGACATCGAACACTGAAGCTTTCTTT
>TRBJ2-7|12|TRBV19|many|TRBD1
CASRGDSYEQYF
TGTGCCAGTAGAGGGGACAGCTACGAGCAGTACTTC
>TRBJ1-1|15|TRBV28|-|-
CASSFRGRTNTEAFF
TGTGCCAGCAGTTTTCGGGGCAGGACCAACACTGAAGCTTTCTTT
>TRBJ2-7|13|TRBV6-5|few|-
CASSSGLIGEQYF
TGTGCCAGCAGTTCGGGACTTATTGGCGAGCAGTACTTC
>TRBJ2-3|13|TRBV19|medium-sized|-
CASSQRATDTQYF
TGTGCCAGTAGTCAGAGGGCCACAGATACGCAGTATTTT
>TRBJ1-1|14|TRBV19|few|-
CASSGGRMNTEAFF
TGTGCCAGTAGCGGAGGCAGGATGAACACTGAAGCTTTCTTT
>TRBJ2-1|14|TRBV2|few|-
CASRVTGPYNEQFF
TGTGCCAGCAGAGTCACAGGGCCCTACAATGAGCAGTTCTTC
>TRBJ1-5|14|TRBV27|many|TRBD1
CASSLYRGDQPQHF
TGTGCCAGCAGTTTATACAGGGGAGATCAGCCCCAGCATTTT
>TRBJ1-4|17|TRBV5-6|many|-
CASSPGVGTATNEKLFF
TGTGCCAGCAGCCCTGGAGTAGGGACTGCAACTAATGAAAAACTGTTTTTT
>TRBJ1-3|16|TRBV5-1|-|-
CASSYWTGTSGNTIYF
TGCGCCAGCAGCTATTGGACTGGCACCTCTGGAAACACCATATATTTT
>TRBJ2-6|16|TRBV30|-|-
CAWTSPTASVANVLTF
TGTGCCTGGACCTCACCGACAGCTAGTGTTGCCAACGTCCTGACTTTC
>TRBJ2-7|15|TRBV6-2/TRBV6-3|few|TRBD2
CASSYTRGGVYEQYF
TGTGCCAGCAGTTACACTCGTGGGGGGGTCTACGAGCAGTACTTC
>TRBJ2-1|18|TRBV12-3/TRBV12-4|few|-
CASSLVAFRDGERGEQFF
TGTGCCAGCAGTTTAGTCGCCTTCAGGGACGGAGAAAGGGGTGAGCAGTTCTTC
>TRBJ1-4|15|TRBV11-3|-|-
CASSLGGASSEKLFF
TGTGCCAGCAGCTTAGGTGGGGCTTCGTCTGAAAAACTGTTTTTT
>TRBJ2-5|16|TRBV6-1|many|TRBD2
CASSFTAGIPQETQYF
TGTGCCAGCAGCTTCACAGCGGGGATACCTCAAGAGACCCAGTACTTC
>TRBJ1-2|13|TRBV5-1|-|-
CASSRGPSYGYTF
TGCGCCAGCAGCAGGGGACCGAGCTATGGCTACACCTTC
>TRBJ1-2|13|TRBV12-3/TRBV12-4|-|-
CASSSETSYGYTF
TGTGCCAGCAGCTCGGAAACGTCCTATGGCTACACCTTC
>TRBJ2-3|15|TRBV2|-|-
CASSSEGDSTDTQYF
TGTGCCAGCAGTTCAGAGGGGGATAGCACAGATACGCAGTATTTT
>TRBJ1-1|13|TRBV10-1|-|-
CASSVGMNTEAFF
TGCGCCAGCAGTGTGGGAATGAACACTGAAGCTTTCTTT
>TRBJ2-2|18|TRBV5-1|-|-
CASSLEGSGAGETGELFF
TGCGCCAGCAGCTTGGAGGGATCTGGGGCAGGGGAAACCGGGGAGCTGTTTTTT
>TRBJ1-1|15|TRBV20-1|medium-sized|TRBD1
CSGKGQGGGATEAFF
TGCAGTGGCAAGGGACAGGGTGGGGGTGCCACTGAAGCTTTCTTT